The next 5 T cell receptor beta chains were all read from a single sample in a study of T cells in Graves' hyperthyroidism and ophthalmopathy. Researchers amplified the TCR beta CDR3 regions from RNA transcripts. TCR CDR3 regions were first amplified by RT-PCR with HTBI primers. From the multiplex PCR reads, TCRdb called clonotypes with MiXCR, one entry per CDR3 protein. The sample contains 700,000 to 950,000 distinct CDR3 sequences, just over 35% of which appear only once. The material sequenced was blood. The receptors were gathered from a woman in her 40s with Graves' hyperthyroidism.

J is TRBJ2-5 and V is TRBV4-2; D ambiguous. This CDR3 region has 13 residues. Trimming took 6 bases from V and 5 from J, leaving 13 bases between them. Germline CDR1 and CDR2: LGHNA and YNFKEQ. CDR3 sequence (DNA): TGTGCCAGCAGTTTTCGGCTTGGGGAGACCCAGTACTTC. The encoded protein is CASSFRLGETQYF.

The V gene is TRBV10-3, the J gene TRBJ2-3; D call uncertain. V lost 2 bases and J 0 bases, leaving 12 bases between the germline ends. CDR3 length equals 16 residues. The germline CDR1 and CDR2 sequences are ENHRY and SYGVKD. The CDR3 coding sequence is TGTGCCATCAGTGAGCTTCGGCGAACTAGCACAGATACGCAGTATTTT. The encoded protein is CAISELRRTSTDTQYF.

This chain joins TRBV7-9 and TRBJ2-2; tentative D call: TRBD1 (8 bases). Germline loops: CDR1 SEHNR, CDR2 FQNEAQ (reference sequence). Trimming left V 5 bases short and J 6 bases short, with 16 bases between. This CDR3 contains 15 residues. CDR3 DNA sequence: TGTGCCAGCAGCCCGTGGACAGGGAGGGCCGGGGAGCTGTTTTTT. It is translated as CASSPWTGRAGELFF.

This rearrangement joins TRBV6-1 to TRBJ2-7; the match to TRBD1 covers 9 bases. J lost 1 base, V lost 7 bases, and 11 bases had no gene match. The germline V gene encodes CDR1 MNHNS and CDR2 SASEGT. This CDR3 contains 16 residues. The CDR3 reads CASIATGGAGSYEQYF. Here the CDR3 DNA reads TGTGCCAGCATAGCTACAGGGGGCGCGGGTTCCTACGAGCAGTACTTC.

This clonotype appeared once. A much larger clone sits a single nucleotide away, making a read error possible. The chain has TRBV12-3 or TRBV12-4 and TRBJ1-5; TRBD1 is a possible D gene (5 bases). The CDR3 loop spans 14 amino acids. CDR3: CASSATVSNQPQDF. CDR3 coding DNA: TGTGCCAGCAGTGCGACAGTTAGCAATCAGCCCCAGGATTTT.